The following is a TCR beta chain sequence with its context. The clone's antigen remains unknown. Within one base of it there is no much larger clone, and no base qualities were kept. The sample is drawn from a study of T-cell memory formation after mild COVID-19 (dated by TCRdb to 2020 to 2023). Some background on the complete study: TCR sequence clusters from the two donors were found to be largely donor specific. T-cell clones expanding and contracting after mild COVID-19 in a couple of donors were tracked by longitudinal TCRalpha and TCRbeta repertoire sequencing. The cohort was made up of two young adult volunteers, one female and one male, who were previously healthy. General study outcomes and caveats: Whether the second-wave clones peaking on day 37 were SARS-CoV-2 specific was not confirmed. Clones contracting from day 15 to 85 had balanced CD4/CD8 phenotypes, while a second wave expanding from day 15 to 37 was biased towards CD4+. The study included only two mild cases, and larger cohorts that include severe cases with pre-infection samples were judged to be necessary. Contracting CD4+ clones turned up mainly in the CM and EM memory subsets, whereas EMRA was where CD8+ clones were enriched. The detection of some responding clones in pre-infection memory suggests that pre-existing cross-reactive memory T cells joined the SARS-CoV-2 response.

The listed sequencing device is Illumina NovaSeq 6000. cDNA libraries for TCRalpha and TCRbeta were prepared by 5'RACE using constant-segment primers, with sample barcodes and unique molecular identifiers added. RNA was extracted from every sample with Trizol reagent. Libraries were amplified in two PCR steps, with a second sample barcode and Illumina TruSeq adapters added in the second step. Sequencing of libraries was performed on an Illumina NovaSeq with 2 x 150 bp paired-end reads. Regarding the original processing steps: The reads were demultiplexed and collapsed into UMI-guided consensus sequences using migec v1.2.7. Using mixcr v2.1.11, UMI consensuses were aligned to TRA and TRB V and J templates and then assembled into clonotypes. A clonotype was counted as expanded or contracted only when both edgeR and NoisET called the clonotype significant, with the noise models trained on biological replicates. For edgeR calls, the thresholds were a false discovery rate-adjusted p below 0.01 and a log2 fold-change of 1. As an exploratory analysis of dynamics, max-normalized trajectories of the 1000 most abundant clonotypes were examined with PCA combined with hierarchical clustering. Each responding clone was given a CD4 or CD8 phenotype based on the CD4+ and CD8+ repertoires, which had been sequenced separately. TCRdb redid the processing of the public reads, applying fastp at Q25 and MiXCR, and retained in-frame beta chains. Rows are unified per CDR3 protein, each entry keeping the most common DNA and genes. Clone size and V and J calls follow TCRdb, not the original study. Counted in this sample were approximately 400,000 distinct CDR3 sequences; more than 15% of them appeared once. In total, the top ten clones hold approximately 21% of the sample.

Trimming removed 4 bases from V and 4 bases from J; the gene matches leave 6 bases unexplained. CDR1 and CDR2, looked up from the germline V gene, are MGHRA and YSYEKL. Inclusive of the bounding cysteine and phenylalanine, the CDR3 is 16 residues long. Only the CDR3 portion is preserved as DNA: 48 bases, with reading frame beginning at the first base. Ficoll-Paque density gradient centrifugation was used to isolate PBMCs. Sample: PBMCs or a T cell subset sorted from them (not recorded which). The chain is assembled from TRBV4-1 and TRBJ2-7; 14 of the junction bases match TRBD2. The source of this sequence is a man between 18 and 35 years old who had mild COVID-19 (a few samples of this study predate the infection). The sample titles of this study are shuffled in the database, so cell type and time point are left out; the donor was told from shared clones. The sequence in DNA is TGCGCCAGCAGCCCGACTAGCGGGGGGGCCTCATACGAGCAGTACTTC. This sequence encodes CASSPTSGGASYEQYF.